This T cell receptor (beta chain) stems from a study of T-cell reconstitution after alpha-beta-depleted transplantation in children. This clonotype was counted many times. Its antigen is still unknown. There are 14 residues in the CDR3. The germline gives CDR1 DFQATT, CDR2 SNEGSKA (reference sequence). The V segment lost 6 bases and the J segment 6 bases; nucleotides outside the gene matches: 11. Study-wide points: The main origin of T-cell counts and diversity one year after transplant was newly produced T cells. As was reported, about two months after transplant, alpha-beta T cells came from several hundred expanded graft clones. Surviving thymic progenitors and recipient T cells were the source of high TCRbeta diversity at day 60 in some patients.

Preparation of the TCRbeta library was carried out with unique molecular identifiers. MiXCR, run by TCRdb on the PCR reads, gives a single entry per CDR3 protein. The sample includes fewer than 550,000 distinct CDR3 sequences, about 10% of them seen just once. Sample: PBMCs, mostly from graft donor cells, taken 180 days after TCRalphabeta/CD19-depleted stem cell transplant. The gene calls are TRBV20-1 and TRBJ2-1, with TRBD2 matching 7 bases. This clonotype originated in a female patient aged 2 to 10 who had a stem cell transplant for aplastic anemia, so the T cells may come from the graft donor. The CDR3 DNA reads TGCAGTGCCCTTGTCCAGCGGGGAACCAATGAGCAGTTCTTC. It yields the protein CSALVQRGTNEQFF.